This TCR beta chain was found in a study of T cell responses to AZD1222 COVID-19 vaccine. Study-level points and caveats: Spike-specific TCR breadth and depth rose after two AZD1222 doses.

Trimming stripped 2 bases from V and 3 bases from J, with 11 bases between. CDR3 size: 15 residues. Germline V CDR1 and CDR2: MNHEY, SVGAGI. The protocol was immunoSEQ multiplex PCR, while the TCRdb copy is restricted to in-frame clones and leaves out a portion. There are roughly 180,000 clones in the sample; about 91% occur only once, and 1% to 1.5% lies in the top ten. Details on this clone: No antigen is known for it.

The TCR sequence derives from an adult who received the AZD1222 COVID-19 vaccine. The V and J genes are TRBV6-5 and TRBJ2-1; tentatively, D is TRBD2 (5 bases). The sequences come from peripheral blood, collected 28 days after the second AZD1222 dose. The DNA for the CDR3 is TGTGCCAGCAGTTACCCGGGGTCGGGCTACAATGAGCAGTTCTTC. Its translation: CASSYPGSGYNEQFF.